This is a list of T cell receptor beta chains from one sample in a study of naive and memory T cell subsets. TCRdb redid the calling of the UMI-ligation and nested PCR reads with MiXCR, one entry per CDR3 protein. The sample has more than 95,000 distinct CDR3 sequences, around 13% seen once. Sequenced input: naive CD8+ T cells from blood. All receptors come from a human donor in good health. Both conserved end residues are part of each CDR3.

V gene | CDR3 protein
TRBV7-8 | CASSPPGPHSPDTQYF
TRBV25-1 | CASSETGSNQPQHF
TRBV15 | CATSRFSGSSYNEQFF
TRBV9 | CASSVESGETQYF
TRBV24-1 | CATSTGVSNEQFF
TRBV27 | CASSFQGTEAFF
TRBV18 | CASSPADNEQFF
TRBV15 | CATSWDPTAYNEQFF
TRBV20-1 | CSARPGLAPYEQYF
TRBV11-2 | CASSFFGDPSNEQFF
TRBV11-2 | CASSLLGGSTDTQYF
TRBV10-3 | CAISDKSYNYGYTF
TRBV10-3 | CAISESRVLSTASSYEQYF
TRBV20-1 | CSARGTGEYEQYF